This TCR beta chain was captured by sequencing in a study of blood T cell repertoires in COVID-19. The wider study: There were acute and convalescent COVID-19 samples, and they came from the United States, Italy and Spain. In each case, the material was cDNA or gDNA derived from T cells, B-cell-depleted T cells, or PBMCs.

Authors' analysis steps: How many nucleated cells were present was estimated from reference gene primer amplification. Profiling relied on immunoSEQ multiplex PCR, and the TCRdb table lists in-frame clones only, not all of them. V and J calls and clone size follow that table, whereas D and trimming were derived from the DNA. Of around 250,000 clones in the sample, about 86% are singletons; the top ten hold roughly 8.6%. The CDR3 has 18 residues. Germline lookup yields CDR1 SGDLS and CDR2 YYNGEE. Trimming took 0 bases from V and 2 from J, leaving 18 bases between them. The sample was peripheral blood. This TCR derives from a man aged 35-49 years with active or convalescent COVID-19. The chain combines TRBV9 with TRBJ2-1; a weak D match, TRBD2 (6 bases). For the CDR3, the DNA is TGTGCCAGCAGCGTAGGTCCCCCTAGCGCCTTAACCTACAATGAGCAGTTCTTC. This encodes CASSVGPPSALTYNEQFF.